This is a list of T cell receptor beta chains from one sample in a study of molecular identifiers for immune sequencing clone quantification. TCRdb redid the calling of the PCR reads with MiXCR, one entry per CDR3 protein. The sample records approximately 54,000 distinct CDR3 sequences, approximately 26% being singletons. Sequencing was done on a sample of naive CD8+ T cells from blood, with Jurkat cell RNA spiked in. All receptors derive from a human donor in good health. Some libraries in this study had Jurkat cell RNA spiked in. Both conserved end residues are part of each CDR3. The D gene is left open where the match is weak. Only some rows state a clone size, as once, few, many or a class for expanded clones.

d_gene	abundance	j_gene	v_gene	CDR3aa	CDR3nt
.	many	TRBJ2-4	TRBV15	CATSREAGDKNIQYF	TGTGCCACCAGCAGAGAGGCAGGGGACAAAAACATTCAGTACTTC
.	many	TRBJ2-7	TRBV5-1	CASSLEVIPDEQYF	TGCGCCAGCAGCTTGGAAGTCATCCCCGACGAGCAGTACTTC
TRBD1	many	TRBJ2-3	TRBV6-2/TRBV6-3	CASSYEGAPDTQYF	TGTGCCAGCAGTTACGAGGGGGCCCCAGATACGCAGTATTTT
TRBD2	many	TRBJ2-3	TRBV6-5	CASTRLAGGTDTQYF	TGTGCCAGCACCCGACTAGCGGGTGGCACAGATACGCAGTATTTT
.	.	TRBJ2-1	TRBV4-1	CARRQDRGLNEQFF	TGCGCCCGCCGCCAAGATAGGGGTCTCAATGAGCAGTTCTTC
TRBD1	many	TRBJ1-4	TRBV29-1	CSVEARTGRGKLFF	TGCAGCGTTGAAGCGAGGACAGGGAGGGGAAAACTGTTTTTT
.	many	TRBJ2-2	TRBV28	CASSFVQGRAGELFF	TGTGCCAGCAGTTTCGTACAGGGGAGGGCCGGGGAGCTGTTTTTT
.	few	TRBJ2-1	TRBV10-3	CAISESDRLRGHEQFF	TGTGCCATCAGTGAGTCTGACAGGCTACGAGGGCATGAGCAGTTCTTC
TRBD1	few	TRBJ2-7	TRBV24-1	CATSDQGTGNEQYF	TGTGCCACCAGTGACCAAGGGACAGGGAACGAGCAGTACTTC
.	.	TRBJ2-1	TRBV12-3/TRBV12-4	CASSPFQRCNEQFF	TGTGCCAGCAGCCCGTTTCAGAGATGCAATGAGCAGTTCTTC
TRBD1	many	TRBJ2-2	TRBV20-1	CSADGQENTGELFF	TGCAGTGCCGATGGACAGGAGAACACCGGGGAGCTGTTTTTT
.	many	TRBJ1-2	TRBV9	CASSLSTGHYGYTF	TGTGCCAGCAGCCTCTCCACGGGGCACTATGGCTACACCTTC
.	many	TRBJ2-7	TRBV20-1	CSAWVLKNEQYF	TGCAGTGCCTGGGTCCTGAAGAACGAGCAGTACTTC
TRBD1	many	TRBJ2-4	TRBV12-3/TRBV12-4	CASSPGTGRAKNIQYF	TGTGCCAGCAGTCCAGGGACAGGGAGGGCCAAAAACATTCAGTACTTC
TRBD1	many	TRBJ1-4	TRBV13	CASSLGLLRQGEEKLFF	TGTGCCAGCAGCTTAGGCCTGCTTCGACAGGGGGAGGAAAAACTGTTTTTT
.	few	TRBJ1-1	TRBV11-2	CASSSSTDMNTEAFF	TGTGCCAGCAGCTCTAGCACGGATATGAACACTGAAGCTTTCTTT
.	many	TRBJ1-5	TRBV2	CASSGILSGIRNQPQHF	TGTGCCAGCAGTGGAATCCTCTCCGGGATACGCAATCAGCCCCAGCATTTT
.	many	TRBJ1-4	TRBV7-9	CASSIGVTTNEKLFF	TGTGCCAGCAGCATCGGGGTTACAACTAATGAAAAACTGTTTTTT
.	many	TRBJ1-1	TRBV6-5	CASSYLQDTEAFF	TGTGCCAGCAGTTACTTGCAGGACACTGAAGCTTTCTTT
TRBD1	.	TRBJ2-7	TRBV6-5	CASSPSTGGSYEQYF	TGTGCCAGCAGTCCATCTACAGGGGGATCCTACGAGCAGTACTTC
.	many	TRBJ1-1	TRBV9	CASSVEDMNTEAFF	TGTGCCAGCAGCGTAGAAGATATGAACACTGAAGCTTTCTTT
TRBD2	many	TRBJ2-1	TRBV9	CASSVVGRAVEQFF	TGTGCCAGCAGCGTAGTCGGGAGGGCGGTTGAGCAGTTCTTC
.	many	TRBJ1-3	TRBV5-1	CASSLEGSGNTIYF	TGCGCCAGCAGCTTGGAAGGATCTGGAAACACCATATATTTT
.	few	TRBJ1-1	TRBV4-3	CASSQRLAMNTEAFF	TGCGCCAGCAGCCAAAGGTTAGCGATGAACACTGAAGCTTTCTTT
.	many	TRBJ2-7	TRBV20-1	CSARVRPIYEQYF	TGCAGTGCTAGAGTGCGGCCGATCTACGAGCAGTACTTC
TRBD1	.	TRBJ1-1	TRBV20-1	CSARGLTGTGENTEAFF	TGCAGTGCTAGAGGCCTAACCGGGACAGGGGAGAACACTGAAGCTTTCTTT
TRBD1	few	TRBJ2-7	TRBV28	CPSSFLGQGLVYEQYF	TGTCCCAGCAGTTTCCTCGGACAGGGCTTGGTCTACGAGCAGTACTTC
TRBD1	.	TRBJ1-5	TRBV5-3	CASSPVPGQGSNQPQHF	TGTGCCAGCAGCCCCGTCCCGGGACAGGGGAGCAATCAGCCCCAGCATTTT
TRBD2	many	TRBJ2-3	TRBV29-1	CSGRGLAGIVTDTQYF	TGCAGCGGGAGGGGACTAGCGGGTATAGTCACAGATACGCAGTATTTT
.	many	TRBJ1-1	TRBV28	CASSLQGIADGNTEAFF	TGTGCCAGCAGTCTACAAGGTATCGCGGACGGGAACACTGAAGCTTTCTTT
.	.	TRBJ1-1	TRBV7-8	CASSPAGPEAFF	TGTGCCAGCAGCCCGGCGGGTCCTGAAGCTTTCTTT
.	many	TRBJ1-1	TRBV5-1	CASSLAEMRLNTEAFF	TGCGCCAGCAGCTTGGCTGAAATGCGACTGAACACTGAAGCTTTCTTT
TRBD1	many	TRBJ1-5	TRBV19	CASSPGTGYQPQHF	TGTGCCAGTAGTCCCGGGACAGGGTATCAGCCCCAGCATTTT
TRBD2	many	TRBJ2-2	TRBV11-2	CASSWPSGINTGELFF	TGTGCCAGCAGCTGGCCTAGCGGGATCAACACCGGGGAGCTGTTTTTT
.	many	TRBJ1-4	TRBV10-3	CAISEGEVFEKLFF	TGTGCCATCAGTGAGGGGGAGGTCTTTGAAAAACTGTTTTTT